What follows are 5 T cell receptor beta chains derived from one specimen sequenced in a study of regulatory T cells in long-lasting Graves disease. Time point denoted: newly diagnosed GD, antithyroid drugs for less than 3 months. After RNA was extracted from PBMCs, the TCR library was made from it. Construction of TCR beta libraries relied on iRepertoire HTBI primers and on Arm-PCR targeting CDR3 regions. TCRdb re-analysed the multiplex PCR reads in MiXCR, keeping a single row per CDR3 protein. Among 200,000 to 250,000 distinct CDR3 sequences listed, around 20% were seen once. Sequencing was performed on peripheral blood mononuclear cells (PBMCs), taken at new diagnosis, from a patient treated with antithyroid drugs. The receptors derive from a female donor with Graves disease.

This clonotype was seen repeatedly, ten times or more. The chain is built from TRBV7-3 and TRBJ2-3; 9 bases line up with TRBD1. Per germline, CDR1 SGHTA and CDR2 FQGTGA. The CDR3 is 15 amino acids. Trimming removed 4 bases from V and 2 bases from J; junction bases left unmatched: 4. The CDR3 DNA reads TGTGCCAGCAGCTCCGGACAGGGGTACACAGATACGCAGTATTTT. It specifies CASSSGQGYTDTQYF.

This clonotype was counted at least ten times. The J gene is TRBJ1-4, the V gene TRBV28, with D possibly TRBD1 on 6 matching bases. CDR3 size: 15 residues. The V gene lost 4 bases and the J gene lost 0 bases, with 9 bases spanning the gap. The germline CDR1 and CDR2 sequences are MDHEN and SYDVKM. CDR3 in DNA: TGTGCCAGCAGTTCCCACAGGGCAACTAATGAAAAACTGTTTTTT. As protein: CASSSHRATNEKLFF.

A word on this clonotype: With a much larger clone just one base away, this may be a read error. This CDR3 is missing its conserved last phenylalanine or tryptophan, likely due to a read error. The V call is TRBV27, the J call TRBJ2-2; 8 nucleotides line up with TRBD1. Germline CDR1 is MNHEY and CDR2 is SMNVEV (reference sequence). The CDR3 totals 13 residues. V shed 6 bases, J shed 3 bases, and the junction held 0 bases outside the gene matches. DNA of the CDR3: TGTGCCAGCAGGACAGGGGACACCGGGGAGCTGTTTTCT. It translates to CASRTGDTGELFS.

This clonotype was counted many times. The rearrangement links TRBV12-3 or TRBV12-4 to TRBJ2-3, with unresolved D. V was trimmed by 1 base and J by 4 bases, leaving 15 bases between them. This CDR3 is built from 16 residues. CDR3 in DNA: TGTGCCAGCAGTTTAGGGTTGCAGGTCATCGCAGATACGCAGTATTTT. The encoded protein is CASSLGLQVIADTQYF.

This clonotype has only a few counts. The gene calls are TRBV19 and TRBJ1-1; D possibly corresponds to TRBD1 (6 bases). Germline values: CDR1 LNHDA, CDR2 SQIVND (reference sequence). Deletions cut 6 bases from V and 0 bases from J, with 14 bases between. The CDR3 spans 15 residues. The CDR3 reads CASRENRAMNTEAFF. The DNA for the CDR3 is TGTGCCAGTAGGGAGAACAGGGCGATGAACACTGAAGCTTTCTTT. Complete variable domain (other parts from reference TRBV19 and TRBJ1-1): DGGITQSPKYLFRKEGQNVTLSCEQNLNHDAMYWYRQDPGQGLRLIYYSQIVNDFQKGDIAEGYSVSREKKESFPLTVTSAQKNPTAFYLCASRENRAMNTEAFFGQGTRLTVV.